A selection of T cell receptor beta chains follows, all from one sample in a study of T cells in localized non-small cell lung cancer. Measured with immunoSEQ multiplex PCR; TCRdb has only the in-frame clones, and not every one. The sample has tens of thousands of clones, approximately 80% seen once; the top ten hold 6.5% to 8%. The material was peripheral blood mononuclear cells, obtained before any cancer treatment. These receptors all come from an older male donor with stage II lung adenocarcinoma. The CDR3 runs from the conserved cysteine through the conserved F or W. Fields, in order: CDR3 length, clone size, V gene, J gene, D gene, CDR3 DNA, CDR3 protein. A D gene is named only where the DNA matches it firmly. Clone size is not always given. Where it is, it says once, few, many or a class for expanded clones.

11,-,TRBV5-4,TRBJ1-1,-,TGTGCCAGCAGCACGGGGACTGAAGCTTTCTTT,CASSTGTEAFF
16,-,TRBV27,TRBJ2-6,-,TGTGCCAGCAGTTGGAGACAGGTCTCTGGGGCCAACGTCCTGACTTTC,CASSWRQVSGANVLTF
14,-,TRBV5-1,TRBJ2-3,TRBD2,TGCGCCAGCGGGACTAGCGACCGCACAGATACGCAGTATTTT,CASGTSDRTDTQYF
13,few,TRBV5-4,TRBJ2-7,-,TGTGCCAGTCGACGGGACCGCTCCTACGAGCAGTACTTC,CASRRDRSYEQYF
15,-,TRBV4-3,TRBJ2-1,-,TGCGCCAGCAGCCAAGACGTTCCAGCGGTCAATGAGCAGTTCTTC,CASSQDVPAVNEQFF
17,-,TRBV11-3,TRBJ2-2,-,TGTGCCAGCAGCCTTACCACACTAGCCTGGCTGGGCGGGGAGCTGTTTTTT,CASSLTTLAWLGGELFF
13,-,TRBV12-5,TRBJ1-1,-,TGTGCTAGTGGTTTGACAGCCAACACTGAAGCTTTCTTT,CASGLTANTEAFF
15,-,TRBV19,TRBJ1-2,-,TGTGCCAGTAGGCCGGGACGGACCACTAACTATGGCTACACCTTC,CASRPGRTTNYGYTF
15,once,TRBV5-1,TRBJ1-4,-,TGCGCCAGCAGCTTGGCGCGCGGTGAAAGTGAAAAACTGTTTTTT,CASSLARGESEKLFF
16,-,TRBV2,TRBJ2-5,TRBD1,TGTGCCAGCAGTGATTGGGACAGGGGGCAACAAGAGACCCAGTACTTC,CASSDWDRGQQETQYF
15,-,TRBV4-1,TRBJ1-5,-,TGCGCCAGCAGCCGAGATTCGGCAGCAGGTCAGCCCCAGCATTTT,CASSRDSAAGQPQHF
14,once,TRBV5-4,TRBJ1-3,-,TGTGCCAGCAGCTTGGAAAGGACTGGAAACACCATATATTTT,CASSLERTGNTIYF
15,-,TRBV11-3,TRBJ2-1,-,TGTGCCAGCAGCCTAGGGGGGACAGAGGACAATGAGCAGTTCTTC,CASSLGGTEDNEQFF
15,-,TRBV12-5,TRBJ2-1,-,TGTGCTAGTGGTTTCCGGAGAGCTTCGTACAATGAGCAGTTCTTC,CASGFRRASYNEQFF
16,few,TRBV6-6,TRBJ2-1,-,TGTGCCAGCATCCGAGGGGGGGGCAGGGGGCCAAATGAGCAGTTCTTC,CASIRGGGRGPNEQFF
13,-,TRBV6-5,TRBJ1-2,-,TGTGCCAGCAGTTTATGGGCCTCGTATGGCTACACCTTC,CASSLWASYGYTF
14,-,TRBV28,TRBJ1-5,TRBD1,TGTGCCAGCAGGTGGGACAGGCGATATCAGCCCCAGCATTTT,CASRWDRRYQPQHF
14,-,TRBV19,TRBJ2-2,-,TGTGCCAGTAGTCTACTAACTAACACCGGGGAGCTGTTTTTT,CASSLLTNTGELFF
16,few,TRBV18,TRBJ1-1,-,TGTGCCAGCTCACCGGATCGACTGAAGGTCGGCACTGAAGCTTTCTTT,CASSPDRLKVGTEAFF
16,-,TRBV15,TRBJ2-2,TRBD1,TGTGCCACCGAAACGGGACAGGCCAAATCCGCCGGGGAGCTGTTTTTT,CATETGQAKSAGELFF
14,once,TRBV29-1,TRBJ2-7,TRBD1,TGCAGCGTTGCACAGGGGTCGGGCTCCTACGAGCAGTACTTC,CSVAQGSGSYEQYF
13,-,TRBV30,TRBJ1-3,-,TGTGCCTGGAGTGTACAGATGGGAAACACCATATATTTT,CAWSVQMGNTIYF
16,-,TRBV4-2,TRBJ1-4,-,TGTGCCAGCAGCCGCACCCCCTCCGCCTTTAATGAAAAACTGTTTTTT,CASSRTPSAFNEKLFF
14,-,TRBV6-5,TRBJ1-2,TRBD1,TGTGCCAGCAGATACCAGGGGGCACGCTATGGCTACACCTTC,CASRYQGARYGYTF
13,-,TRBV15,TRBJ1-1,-,TGTGCCACCAGCAGAGATGGTATCGAGAAAGCTTTCTTT,CATSRDGIEKAFF
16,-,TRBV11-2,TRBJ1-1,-,TGTGCCAGCAGCCCCGGGAGGGGCAATTTTAACACTGAAGCTTTCTTT,CASSPGRGNFNTEAFF
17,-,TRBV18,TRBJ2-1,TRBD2,TGTGCCAGCTCACCGACCCTTCGGACTAGCGGGAAGGATGAGCAGTTCTTC,CASSPTLRTSGKDEQFF
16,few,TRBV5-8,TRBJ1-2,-,TGTGCCAGCAGCTTAAAGCTCGGCAGGGGTAACTATGGCTACACCTTC,CASSLKLGRGNYGYTF
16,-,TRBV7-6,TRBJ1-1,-,TGTGCCAGCAGCCCCCTAGGGGGGGGCGCCGACACTGAAGCTTTCTTT,CASSPLGGGADTEAFF
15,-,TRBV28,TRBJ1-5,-,TGTGCCAGCAGCAGTCCCGATTGGAGCAATCAGCCCCAGCATTTT,CASSSPDWSNQPQHF
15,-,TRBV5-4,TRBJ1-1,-,TGTGCCAGCAGCGGAGGCCGGGGAAAGGTCACTGAAGCTTTCTTT,CASSGGRGKVTEAFF
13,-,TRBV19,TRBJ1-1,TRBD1,TGTGCCAGTACCCTGACAGGGACCACTGAAGCTTTCTTT,CASTLTGTTEAFF
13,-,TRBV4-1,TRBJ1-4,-,TGCGCCAGCAGCCAAGAGAGGTCTGAAAAACTGTTTTTT,CASSQERSEKLFF
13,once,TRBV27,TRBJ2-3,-,TGTGCCAGCAGTCTCATCCGCACAGATACGCAGTATTTT,CASSLIRTDTQYF
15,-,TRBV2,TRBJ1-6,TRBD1,TGTGCCAGCGAATATAAACAGGGGGGAAATTCACCCCTCCACTTT,CASEYKQGGNSPLHF
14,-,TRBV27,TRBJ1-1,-,TGTGCCAGCAGTTTATGGGGGGGATGGACTGAAGCTTTCTTT,CASSLWGGWTEAFF
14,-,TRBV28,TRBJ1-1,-,TGTGCCAGCAGTCAAATCGCCGGGAACACTGAAGCTTTCTTT,CASSQIAGNTEAFF
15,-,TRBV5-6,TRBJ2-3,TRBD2,TGTGCCAGCAGTTCCGGGACTAGCCGCACAGATACGCAGTATTTT,CASSSGTSRTDTQYF
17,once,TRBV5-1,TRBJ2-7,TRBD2,TGCGCCAGCAGCTTGGAGCCTAGCGGGGCGTACTCCTACGAGCAGTACTTC,CASSLEPSGAYSYEQYF
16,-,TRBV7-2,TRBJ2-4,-,TGTGCCAGCAGCTTACGAGCGGAGCTAGCCAAAAACATTCAGTACTTC,CASSLRAELAKNIQYF
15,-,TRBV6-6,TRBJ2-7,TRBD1,TGTGCCAGCAGTTACCGAGGACAGGGGCGGTCCGAGCAGTACTTC,CASSYRGQGRSEQYF
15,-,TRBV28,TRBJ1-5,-,TGTGCCAGCAGTTTTGCAAGGGGCACAGGTCAGCCCCAGCATTTT,CASSFARGTGQPQHF
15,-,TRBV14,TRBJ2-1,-,TGTGCCAGCAGCCAAGGCAACTCAGAATACAATGAGCAGTTCTTC,CASSQGNSEYNEQFF
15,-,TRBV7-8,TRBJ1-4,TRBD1,TGTGCCAGCAGCCGGAGACAGGGTTTTAATGAAAAACTGTTTTTT,CASSRRQGFNEKLFF
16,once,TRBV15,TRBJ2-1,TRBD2,TGTGCCACCAGCAGAGGGGAGCGGGAGGTGGGCAATGAGCAGTTCTTC,CATSRGEREVGNEQFF
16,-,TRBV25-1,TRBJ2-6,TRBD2,TGTGCCAGCAGTATTAGCCGGGGGGCTGGGGCCAACGTCCTGACTTTC,CASSISRGAGANVLTF
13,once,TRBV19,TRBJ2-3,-,TGTGCCAGTACCACGTTAGGACGCGATACGCAGTATTTT,CASTTLGRDTQYF
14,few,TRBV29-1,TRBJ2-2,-,TGCAGCGTTACAGGGGGGGCGAACACCGGGGAGCTGTTTTTT,CSVTGGANTGELFF
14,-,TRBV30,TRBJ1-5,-,TGTGCCTGGAGTCGCGGGGAACCGGGCCAGCCCCAGCATTTT,CAWSRGEPGQPQHF
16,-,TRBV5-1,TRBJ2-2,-,TGCGCCAGCAGCTTGGTTCTGGCCTCGAACACCGGGGAGCTGTTTTTT,CASSLVLASNTGELFF
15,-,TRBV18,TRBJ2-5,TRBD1,TGTGCCAGCTCAAAGGGAGCAGGGGGTCAAGAGACCCAGTACTTC,CASSKGAGGQETQYF
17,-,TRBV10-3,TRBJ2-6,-,TGTGCCATCAGCCGGGCTGAGGGATCCTCTGGGGCCAACGTCCTGACTTTC,CAISRAEGSSGANVLTF
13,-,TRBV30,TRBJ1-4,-,TGTGCCTGGGGTTCGGAGTCTAATGAAAAACTGTTTTTT,CAWGSESNEKLFF
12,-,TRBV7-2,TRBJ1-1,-,TGTGCCAGCAGCTCCCATTTAGCGGAAGCTTTCTTT,CASSSHLAEAFF
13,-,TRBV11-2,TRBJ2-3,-,TGTGCCAGCAGCGTGACCCGGGCAGATACGCAGTATTTT,CASSVTRADTQYF
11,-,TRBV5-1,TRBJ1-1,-,TGCGCCAGCAGGGCTACCACTGAAGCTTTCTTT,CASRATTEAFF
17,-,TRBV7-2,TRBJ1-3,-,TGTGCCAGCAGCCCGGGGGGGCAGGGGCTCTCTGGAAACACCATATATTTT,CASSPGGQGLSGNTIYF
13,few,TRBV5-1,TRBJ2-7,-,TGCGCCAGCAGCTTGGGCCAGGGAACCGAGCAGTACTTC,CASSLGQGTEQYF